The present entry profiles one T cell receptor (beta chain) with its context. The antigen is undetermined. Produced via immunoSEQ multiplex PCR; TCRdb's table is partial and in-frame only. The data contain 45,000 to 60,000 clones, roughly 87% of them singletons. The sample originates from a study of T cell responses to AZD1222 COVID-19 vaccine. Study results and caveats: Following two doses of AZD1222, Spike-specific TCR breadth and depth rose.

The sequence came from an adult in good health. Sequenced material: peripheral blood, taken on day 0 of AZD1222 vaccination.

The CDR3 DNA follows: TGTGCCAGCAGCCACCCCGGGACTAAAGGAGAGACCCAGTACTTC. Its translation is CASSHPGTKGETQYF. The gene calls are TRBV3-1 (or the pseudogene TRBV3-2) and TRBJ2-5; 7 bases match TRBD2. CDR3 size: 15 residues. Germline V gives CDR1 LGHDT, CDR2 YNNKEL (reference sequence). Trimming at V came to 3 bases and at J to 4 bases, leaving 8 bases not matched to a gene.